This T cell receptor (beta chain) was recovered during a study of spatial heterogeneity in lung cancer. Across the whole study: PBMC samples from follow-up, where available, were sequenced a median of around two years after resection. Each distinct TCR and UMI combination averaged more than ten appearances in raw reads.

Stated time point: blood at routine non-recurrence follow-up after resection. In each case, whole RNA from tumor, nontumor lung or frozen PBMC was sequenced unsorted. The CDR3 has 15 amino acids. Germline loops: CDR1 DFQATT, CDR2 SNEGSKA (reference sequence). Trimming removed 1 base from V and 1 base from J, with 13 bases in between. Every TCR cDNA molecule bore its own unique molecular identifier. TCRdb reprocessed the 5' RACE reads via MiXCR and lists one record per CDR3 protein. The sample contains about 120,000 distinct CDR3 sequences, more than 10% of which appear only once. Sequencing was performed on PBMCs, taken at follow-up. V usage is TRBV20-1 and J usage is TRBJ1-1; D uncertain. This sequence was found in a male donor with early-stage non-small cell lung cancer. CDR3 DNA sequence: TGCAGTGCTAGAGGGACTTACTCCGGGAACACTGAAGCTTTCTTT. This encodes CSARGTYSGNTEAFF.